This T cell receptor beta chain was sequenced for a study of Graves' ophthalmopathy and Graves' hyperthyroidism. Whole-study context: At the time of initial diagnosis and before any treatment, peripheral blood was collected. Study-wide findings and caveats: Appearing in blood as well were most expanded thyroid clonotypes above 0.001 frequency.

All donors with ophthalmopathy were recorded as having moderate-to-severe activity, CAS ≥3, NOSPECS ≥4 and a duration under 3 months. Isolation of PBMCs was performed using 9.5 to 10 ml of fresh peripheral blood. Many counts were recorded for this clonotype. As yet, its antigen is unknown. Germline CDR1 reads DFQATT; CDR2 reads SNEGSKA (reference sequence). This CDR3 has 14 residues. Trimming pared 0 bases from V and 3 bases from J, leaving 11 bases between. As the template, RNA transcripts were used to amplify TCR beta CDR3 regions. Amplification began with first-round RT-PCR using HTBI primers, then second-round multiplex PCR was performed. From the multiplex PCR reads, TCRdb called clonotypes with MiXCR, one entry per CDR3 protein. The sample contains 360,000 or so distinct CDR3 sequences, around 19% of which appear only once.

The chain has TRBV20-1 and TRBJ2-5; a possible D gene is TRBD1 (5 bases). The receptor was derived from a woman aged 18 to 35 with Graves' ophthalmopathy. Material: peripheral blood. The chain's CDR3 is CSARDPGPKETQYF. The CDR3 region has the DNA TGCAGTGCTAGAGATCCAGGGCCGAAAGAGACCCAGTACTTC.